The 27 T cell receptor beta chains below come from one sample, sequenced in a study of control samples from healthy donors and cancer patients. Some clones are missing from TCRdb's copy, which holds only in-frame ones; the method was immunoSEQ multiplex PCR. The table shows some 74,000 clones, with around 93% occurring only once. The sample was blood. These receptors all come from a woman in her 30s in good health.

The J gene is TRBJ1-2, the V gene TRBV5-1; D is possibly TRBD1 (5 bases). This CDR3 comprises 13 residues. Germline CDR1 SGHRS, CDR2 YFSETQ. The V end lost 2 bases, the J end lost 3 bases, and 8 bases lay between the germline ends. The CDR3 protein is CASSLGADYGYTF. The DNA for the CDR3 is TGCGCCAGCAGCTTAGGGGCAGACTATGGCTACACCTTC.

The genes are TRBV24-1 and TRBJ2-5; D is perhaps TRBD1 (5 bases). Germline V gene data show CDR1 as KGHDR and CDR2 as SFDVKD. Between the trimmed V and J ends, which lost 9 bases and 3 bases, there was a span of 7 bases. This CDR3 is 11 amino acids long. The CDR3 DNA reads as TGTGCCACCGAAGGGGAAGAGACCCAGTACTTC. Its translation: CATEGEETQYF.

The rearrangement joins TRBV6-6 to TRBJ2-1; D gene ambiguous. CDR1 is MNHNY and CDR2 is SVGAGI in the germline V gene (reference sequence). Trimming took off 0 bases at V and 6 bases at J, with 3 bases between the two ends. The CDR3 is made up of 12 amino acids. The CDR3 region has the DNA TGTGCCAGCAGTTACTCATCCAATGAGCAGTTCTTC. Translation gives CASSYSSNEQFF.

The chain carries TRBV25-1 and TRBJ1-2, with D perhaps TRBD1 (6 bases). This CDR3 spans 12 amino acids. Germline V lookup: CDR1 MGHDK, CDR2 SYGVNS. V lost 2 bases, J lost 9 bases, and 10 bases lay in between. The CDR3 nucleotides read TGTGCCAGCAGTGAAGACGACAGGAGCTACACCTTC. Protein: CASSEDDRSYTF.

This rearrangement joins TRBV18 to TRBJ1-1; 10 nucleotides align to TRBD1. Germline lookup yields CDR1 KGHSH and CDR2 LQKENI. This CDR3 comprises 15 residues. Trimming at V came to 2 bases and at J to 1 base, leaving 1 base not matched to a gene. CDR3 in amino acids: CASSPGQGGNTEAFF. CDR3 DNA sequence: TGTGCCAGCTCACCAGGACAGGGGGGGAACACTGAAGCTTTCTTT.

This chain connects TRBV5-4 to TRBJ2-3; 9 bases are shared with TRBD2. J gave up 12 bases and V 0 bases, and 2 bases lay outside the gene matches. Germline CDR1 is SGHNT and CDR2 is YYREEE (reference sequence). The CDR3 extends over 12 amino acids. The CDR3 loop is CASSLEAGGQYF. As DNA, the CDR3 is TGTGCCAGCAGCTTGGAAGCGGGGGGCCAGTATTTT.

The chain carries TRBV3-1 (or the pseudogene TRBV3-2) and TRBJ1-5; D might be TRBD1 (5 bases). The CDR3 length is 14 residues. Deletions cut 1 base from V and 3 bases from J, with 7 bases between. Germline V gene lookup returns CDR1 LGHDT and CDR2 YNNKEL (reference sequence). The CDR3 sequence is CASSQGQINQPQHF. The CDR3 nucleotides are TGTGCCAGCAGCCAAGGACAGATCAATCAGCCCCAGCATTTT.

This sequence joins TRBV6-5 and TRBJ1-1; D is uncertain. The CDR3 length is 13 residues. The ends were cut back, 6 bases at V and 5 bases at J, with 13 bases in the middle. Germline V gene data show CDR1 as MNHEY and CDR2 as SVGAGI. The CDR3 reads CASSVGRGTEAFF. The CDR3 nucleotides are TGTGCCAGCAGCGTAGGGCGCGGGACTGAAGCTTTCTTT.

The V call is TRBV29-1, the J call TRBJ2-1, with 8 bases identical to TRBD2. The CDR3 extends over 16 amino acids. V shed 0 bases and J 8 bases; nucleotides not matched to a gene: 12. In germline, CDR1 is SQVTM, CDR2 ANQGSEA. Here the CDR3 DNA reads TGCAGCGTTGAAGATCTCTTCCCGGGGGGGGTTGATGAGCAGTTCTTC. It is translated as CSVEDLFPGGVDEQFF.

The chain combines TRBV7-9 with TRBJ1-1; 7 nucleotides line up with TRBD1. Trimming cost V 4 bases and J 3 bases; bases outside gene matches: 8. Germline V lookup: CDR1 SEHNR, CDR2 FQNEAQ (reference sequence). CDR3 length equals 15 residues. This CDR3 is CASSSYQGVHTEAFF. The CDR3, as DNA: TGTGCCAGCAGCTCGTACCAGGGGGTGCACACTGAAGCTTTCTTT.

This chain uses TRBV4-1 with TRBJ1-5; a possible D gene is TRBD1 (6 bases). The germline gives CDR1 MGHRA, CDR2 YSYEKL. V was trimmed by 0 bases and J by 0 bases, leaving 18 bases between them. The CDR3 contains 19 residues. The CDR3 nucleotides read TGCGCCAGCAGCCAAGATAAGAGGACAGTGTCTTATAGCAATCAGCCCCAGCATTTT. Translating gives CASSQDKRTVSYSNQPQHF.

The genes are TRBV6-5 and TRBJ2-1; a possible D gene is TRBD2 (5 bases). Germline values: CDR1 MNHEY, CDR2 SVGAGI. Trimming removed 5 bases at V and 7 bases at J, with 15 bases between. CDR3 length: 14 amino acids. CDR3 region: CASSPDWAANEQFF. In DNA form, the CDR3 reads TGTGCCAGCAGTCCGGACTGGGCAGCAAATGAGCAGTTCTTC.

The rearrangement joins TRBV27 to TRBJ2-2; the D is unclear. CDR1 and CDR2 (germline): MNHEY, SMNVEV (reference sequence). The V gene lost 6 bases and the J gene lost 7 bases, with 6 bases spanning the gap. This CDR3 comprises 11 residues. CDR3 bases: TGTGCCAGCAGCCGTCGCGGGGAGCTGTTTTTT. It yields the protein CASSRRGELFF.

V usage is TRBV3-1 (or the pseudogene TRBV3-2) and J usage is TRBJ1-6; D is undetermined. From germline, CDR1 is LGHDT and CDR2 YNNKEL (reference sequence). V was clipped by 6 bases and J by 10 bases, with 16 bases between them. This CDR3 is built from 14 residues. The CDR3 sequence: CASSNTGSGSPLHF. The CDR3 DNA reads as TGTGCCAGCAGTAATACGGGGTCGGGCTCACCCCTCCACTTT.

The chain links TRBV7-8 to TRBJ1-1; no definite D call. Trimming left V 5 bases short and J 6 bases short, with 13 bases between. The germline V gene has CDR1 SGHVS and CDR2 FQNEAQ. The CDR3 has 13 amino acids. CDR3: CASSRTSGAEAFF. CDR3 bases: TGTGCCAGCAGCAGGACCTCCGGCGCTGAAGCTTTCTTT.

This clone appeared a single time. V and J are TRBV28 and TRBJ2-7; a weak D match, TRBD1 (6 bases). The CDR3 has 16 amino acids. V shed 6 bases and J shed 1 base, with 19 bases lying between them. Germline assignment: CDR1 MDHEN and CDR2 SYDVKM. The CDR3 loop is CASRGNPGERSYEQYF. CDR3 DNA sequence: TGTGCCAGCAGGGGAAACCCAGGGGAGAGGTCCTACGAGCAGTACTTC.

The chain combines TRBV27 with TRBJ1-5; no firm D call. This CDR3 spans 15 amino acids. V was trimmed by 5 bases and J by 1 base, leaving 12 bases between them. The germline gives CDR1 MNHEY, CDR2 SMNVEV (reference sequence). The CDR3 loop reads CASSVRATSNQPQHF. The CDR3 bases are TGTGCCAGCAGTGTCCGGGCCACGAGCAATCAGCCCCAGCATTTT.

The genes are TRBV12-3 or TRBV12-4 and TRBJ1-6, with no clear D. V lost 1 base and J 7 bases, leaving 2 bases between the germline ends. This CDR3 is 12 amino acids long. The CDR3 DNA is TGTGCCAGCAGTTTAGAGAATTCACCCCTCCACTTT. Protein: CASSLENSPLHF.

The J gene is TRBJ1-1, the V gene TRBV7-6, with D unclear. Looked up from germline, CDR1 is SGHVS and CDR2 is FNYEAQ. V was shortened by 2 bases and J by 0 bases, with 7 bases between the two germline ends. This CDR3 spans 14 amino acids. The CDR3 sequence is CASSLYGVNTEAFF. The CDR3 DNA sequence: TGTGCCAGCAGCTTATACGGTGTGAACACTGAAGCTTTCTTT.

The rearrangement joins TRBV25-1 to TRBJ1-1; 7 nucleotides line up with TRBD1. Trimming at V came to 7 bases and at J to 1 base, leaving 3 bases not matched to a gene. The CDR3 has 13 amino acids. Germline CDR1 reads MGHDK; CDR2 reads SYGVNS. The CDR3 coding sequence is TGTGCCAGCATCAGGACAGGGAACACTGAAGCTTTCTTT. Protein product: CASIRTGNTEAFF.

The gene calls are TRBV6-1 and TRBJ2-3, with 10 bases aligning to TRBD2. Germline values: CDR1 MNHNS, CDR2 SASEGT. The CDR3 is 16 residues long. Trimming cost V 4 bases and J 3 bases; bases outside gene matches: 7. CDR3 sequence: CASSVKRGGRTDTQYF. CDR3 DNA: TGTGCCAGCAGTGTAAAGCGGGGGGGCAGGACAGATACGCAGTATTTT.

The CDR3 coding sequence is TGTGCCAGCAGCCAAGATATAGGAAGGAATGAGCAGTTCTTC. Translated: CASSQDIGRNEQFF. The gene calls are TRBV4-2 and TRBJ2-1; the D is unclear. This CDR3 region has 14 residues. Germline V gives CDR1 LGHNA, CDR2 YNFKEQ. V was shortened by 0 bases and J by 7 bases, with 10 bases between the two germline ends.

This chain connects TRBV7-2 to TRBJ1-2; 7 bases agree with TRBD1. This CDR3 spans 15 amino acids. V gave up 5 bases and J gave up 1 base; unmatched junction bases: 7. Germline lookup yields CDR1 SGHTA and CDR2 FQGNSA. CDR3 sequence: CASSITGTDNYGYTF. The DNA of the CDR3 is TGTGCCAGCAGCATCACCGGGACAGATAACTATGGCTACACCTTC. Full variable domain (outside the CDR3, taken from reference TRBV7-2 and TRBJ1-2): GAGVSQSPSNKVTEKGKDVELRCDPISGHTALYWYRQSLGQGLEFLIYFQGNSAPDKSGLPSDRFSAERTGGSVSTLTIQRTQQEDSAVYLCASSITGTDNYGYTFGSGTRLTVV.

The rearrangement links TRBV14 to TRBJ1-1; D unresolved. Per germline, CDR1 SGHDN and CDR2 FVKESK. The CDR3 length is 14 residues. Trimming stripped 4 bases from V and 1 base from J, with 10 bases between. The CDR3 bases are TGTGCCAGCAGCCCCCGGGCTAGGAACACTGAAGCTTTCTTT. Translating gives CASSPRARNTEAFF. The full variable domain, with the rest looked up from reference TRBV14 and TRBJ1-1, is EAGVTQFPSHSVIEKGQTVTLRCDPISGHDNLYWYRRVMGKEIKFLLHFVKESKQDESGMPNNRFLAERTGGTYSTLKVQPAELEDSGVYFCASSPRARNTEAFFGQGTRLTVV.

J is TRBJ2-6 and V is TRBV6-5; D is ambiguous. This CDR3 region has 16 residues. Trimming shortened V by 0 bases and J by 0 bases, and 6 bases separated the two germline ends. Germline V lookup: CDR1 MNHEY, CDR2 SVGAGI. CDR3 coding DNA: TGTGCCAGCAGTTACTCAACGGTCTCTGGGGCCAACGTCCTGACTTTC. This sequence encodes CASSYSTVSGANVLTF.

The V gene is TRBV5-5, the J gene TRBJ1-6, with D tentatively TRBD1 (5 bases). CDR1 and CDR2 from the germline V gene are SGHKS and YYEKEE (reference sequence). This CDR3 has 13 amino acids. V lost 3 bases and J 11 bases, leaving 12 bases between the germline ends. CDR3 sequence (DNA): TGTGCCAGCAGCTGGGGGGTGGCGGCACCCCTCCACTTT. As protein: CASSWGVAAPLHF.

The V gene is TRBV10-1, the J gene TRBJ1-1, with D possibly being TRBD1 (5 bases). The germline V gene has CDR1 WNHNN and CDR2 SYGVQD (reference sequence). Between the trimmed V and J ends, which lost 0 bases and 4 bases, there was a span of 9 bases. The CDR3 is 14 amino acids. CDR3 loop: CASSESRGGTEAFF. For the CDR3, the DNA is TGCGCCAGCAGTGAGTCGAGGGGTGGCACTGAAGCTTTCTTT.